Given below is one TCR beta chain in context. This entry comes from a study of Graves' ophthalmopathy and Graves' hyperthyroidism. V lost 1 base to trimming and J lost 4 bases; unmatched junction nucleotides: 4. Germline V gene data show CDR1 as MNHEY and CDR2 as SVGEGT. The length of the CDR3 is 16 residues. TCR beta CDR3 regions were amplified from RNA transcripts. First-round RT-PCR relied on HTBI primers, and a second-round multiplex PCR came next. TCRdb ran MiXCR on the multiplex PCR reads and lists one entry per CDR3 protein. The sample gives over 150,000 distinct CDR3 sequences, approximately 40% of which show up once; 5.8% is in the top ten.

The TCR sequence derives from a woman in her thirties or forties with Graves' ophthalmopathy. The sample consisted of peripheral blood. The genes are TRBV6-2 or TRBV6-3 and TRBJ2-5; 12 bases are shared with TRBD2. The chain's CDR3 is CASSYWLAGGRETQYF. CDR3 nucleotide sequence: TGTGCCAGCAGTTACTGGCTAGCGGGAGGGCGAGAGACCCAGTACTTC.